One and the same sample provided the 27 T cell receptor beta chains below, sequenced in a study of blood T cell repertoires in COVID-19. Libraries were prepared by immunoSEQ multiplex PCR; TCRdb keeps only in-frame clonotypes and omits some of them. The profile covers 200,000 to 250,000 clones, with about 80% appearing a single time and approximately 16% taken by the ten largest. Sequenced: PBMCs or T cells enriched from blood (not recorded which). The receptors were gathered from a man between 40 and 49 years old who had recovered from COVID-19.

The V gene is TRBV7-9, the J gene TRBJ1-4; weak D call: TRBD1 (6 bases). CDR3 length: 15 residues. Germline lookup yields CDR1 SEHNR and CDR2 FQNEAQ (reference sequence). V shed 5 bases and J shed 5 bases, with 15 bases lying between them. The CDR3 loop is CASSIGQSLNEKLFF. The CDR3 nucleotides are TGTGCCAGCAGCATCGGACAGTCCTTGAATGAAAAACTGTTTTTT.

The gene calls are TRBV28 and TRBJ2-7; D is ambiguous. The CDR3 has 14 residues. V was shortened by 4 bases and J by 0 bases, with 10 bases between the two germline ends. Germline CDR1 and CDR2: MDHEN and SYDVKM. CDR3 in amino acids: CASSSWAFSYEQYF. The DNA for the CDR3 is TGTGCCAGCAGTTCCTGGGCCTTCTCCTACGAGCAGTACTTC.

The sample holds a few counts of this clone. This chain connects TRBV6-5 to TRBJ2-7; TRBD1 agrees at 9 bases. The trim removed 0 bases at V and 2 bases at J, leaving 2 bases unmatched. The CDR3 consists of 15 residues. Germline values: CDR1 MNHEY, CDR2 SVGAGI. The CDR3: CASSYSDRGTYEQYF. The CDR3 region has the DNA TGTGCCAGCAGTTACTCGGACAGGGGAACCTACGAGCAGTACTTC.

The chain uses TRBV9 and TRBJ2-4; D is ambiguous. The CDR3 sequence is 14 residues long. The germline CDR1 and CDR2 sequences are SGDLS and YYNGEE. With 0 bases removed from V and 11 bases from J, the gap between germline ends came to 15 bases. In nucleotides, the CDR3 is TGTGCCAGCAGCGTAGACGCCGGTGGTCTGGTTCAGTACTTC. This sequence encodes CASSVDAGGLVQYF.

V and J are TRBV7-9 and TRBJ1-1; D is uncertain. The CDR3 is 14 amino acids. The germline V and J ends were trimmed by 2 bases and 1 base, with 8 bases remaining between them. Germline V gene lookup returns CDR1 SEHNR and CDR2 FQNEAQ (reference sequence). The CDR3 coding sequence is TGTGCCAGCAGCTTATTGGGAGGGAACACTGAAGCTTTCTTT. Residues: CASSLLGGNTEAFF.

V and J are TRBV7-2 and TRBJ1-2, with 7 nucleotides matching TRBD1. Germline CDR1 and CDR2: SGHTA and FQGNSA. This CDR3 region has 14 residues. V was pared by 5 bases and J by 4 bases, with 7 bases of the junction left unmatched. The CDR3 region is CASSPRQGGYGYTF. The CDR3 DNA reads TGTGCCAGCAGCCCCCGACAGGGCGGCTATGGCTACACCTTC.

This clone was observed a few times. The CDR3 reads CASSLRQGEGSTEAFF. The CDR3 nucleotides are TGTGCCAGTAGTTTAAGACAGGGGGAGGGAAGCACTGAAGCTTTCTTT. The chain recombines TRBV19 with TRBJ1-1; 9 bases are shared with TRBD1. The CDR3 runs 16 residues. The germline gives CDR1 LNHDA, CDR2 SQIVND (reference sequence). The ends lost 5 bases at V and 4 bases at J; junction bases unmatched: 11.

The V and J genes are TRBV4-2 and TRBJ2-1; 8 bases match TRBD2. This CDR3 comprises 16 residues. After removal of 0 bases from V and 2 bases from J, the junction contained 3 bases not matched to a gene. The germline V gene encodes CDR1 LGHNA and CDR2 YNFKEQ. For the CDR3, the DNA is TGTGCCAGCAGCCAAGAACTAGCGGCCCCCTACAATGAGCAGTTCTTC. Translated: CASSQELAAPYNEQFF.

The gene calls are TRBV19 and TRBJ2-3, with TRBD1 matching over 10 bases. CDR1 and CDR2 (germline): LNHDA, SQIVND (reference sequence). V trimming: 5 bases; J trimming: 3 bases; junction bases outside the gene matches: 2. The CDR3 is 14 amino acids. CDR3 residues: CASSGQGGTDTQYF. CDR3 nucleotide sequence: TGTGCCAGTAGTGGACAGGGGGGGACAGATACGCAGTATTTT.

This sequence joins TRBV6-5 and TRBJ2-5; the match to TRBD1 covers 9 bases. CDR1 is MNHEY, CDR2 SVGAGI, per germline. The J segment lost 6 bases and the V segment lost 4 bases, leaving 6 bases of the junction unmatched. CDR3 size: 14 residues. DNA of the CDR3: TGTGCCAGCAGTTCCGGGACAGGGAGACAGACCCAGTACTTC. Translating it yields CASSSGTGRQTQYF.

This sequence joins TRBV10-2 and TRBJ2-2; 7 bases are a match to TRBD1. CDR1 and CDR2 (germline): WSHSY, SAAADI. The trim removed 6 bases at V and 0 bases at J, leaving 4 bases unmatched. The length of the CDR3 is 15 residues. The CDR3 here is CASRLGQSNTGELFF. CDR3 bases: TGCGCCAGCAGGCTGGGACAGTCGAACACCGGGGAGCTGTTTTTT.

This chain connects TRBV6-1 to TRBJ1-2; tentative D call: TRBD1 (5 bases). The CDR3 has 14 amino acids. V lost 1 base to trimming and J lost 5 bases, with 11 bases between them. The germline gives CDR1 MNHNS, CDR2 SASEGT. The CDR3 reads CASSEVAGQYGYTF. In DNA form, the CDR3 reads TGTGCCAGCAGTGAAGTGGCAGGGCAGTATGGCTACACCTTC.

The rearrangement joins TRBV18 to TRBJ2-1, with D possibly matching TRBD1 (6 bases). This CDR3 spans 16 amino acids. V was clipped by 3 bases and J by 0 bases, with 12 bases between them. CDR1 KGHSH and CDR2 LQKENI come from the germline V gene. Written as DNA, the CDR3 is TGTGCCAGCTCACCGCTCAAAGGGGGCTCCTACAATGAGCAGTTCTTC. Encoded protein: CASSPLKGGSYNEQFF.

The genes are TRBV9 and TRBJ1-1, with unresolved D. Germline values: CDR1 SGDLS, CDR2 YYNGEE. V was trimmed by 5 bases and J by 5 bases, leaving 13 bases between them. This CDR3 is 13 amino acids long. The CDR3 DNA is TGTGCCAGCAGTCGCGGGAAAATGACTGAAGCTTTCTTT. As protein: CASSRGKMTEAFF.

The J gene is TRBJ2-5, the V gene TRBV5-1; 10 bases are a match to TRBD2. This CDR3 is built from 16 residues. Germline V gives CDR1 SGHRS, CDR2 YFSETQ. V shed 2 bases, J shed 1 base, and the junction held 5 bases outside the gene matches. CDR3 bases: TGCGCCAGCAGCTTCCGGGTAGCGGGGGGCCAAGAGACCCAGTACTTC. As protein: CASSFRVAGGQETQYF.

The gene calls are TRBV3-1 (or the pseudogene TRBV3-2) and TRBJ1-4, with TRBD1 as a possible D gene (5 bases). Trimming removed 6 bases at V and 7 bases at J, with 18 bases between. The CDR3 is made up of 15 amino acids. CDR1 is LGHDT, CDR2 YNNKEL, per germline (reference sequence). The CDR3 DNA follows: TGTGCCAGCAGGCTTGGGGCAGGGCCTCCTGAAAAACTGTTTTTT. The encoded protein is CASRLGAGPPEKLFF.

V gene TRBV6-5 combines with J gene TRBJ1-6; no definite D call. The V end lost 11 bases, the J end lost 8 bases, and 13 bases lay between the germline ends. Germline-derived CDR1 and CDR2 are MNHEY and SVGAGI. The CDR3 runs 12 residues. In DNA form, the CDR3 reads TGTGCCGACATAGGCCCCCATTCACCCCTCCACTTT. Protein product: CADIGPHSPLHF.

The chain couples TRBV5-1 to TRBJ2-1; 14 bases match TRBD2. The CDR3 totals 15 residues. Per the germline V gene, CDR1 is SGHRS and CDR2 is YFSETQ. The trim removed 3 bases at V and 8 bases at J, leaving 4 bases unmatched. CDR3 sequence reads: CASSSGLAGGDEQFF. Written as DNA, the CDR3 is TGCGCCAGCAGCTCCGGACTAGCGGGAGGTGATGAGCAGTTCTTC.

CDR3 in DNA: TGTGCCAGCAGCGGACAGGCCAGTGGCTACACCTTC. Amino acid sequence: CASSGQASGYTF. The chain employs TRBV6-5 and TRBJ1-2, with TRBD1 matching 7 bases. Per germline, CDR1 MNHEY and CDR2 SVGAGI. The length of the CDR3 is 12 residues. The ends lost 6 bases at V and 7 bases at J; junction bases unmatched: 5.

This chain joins TRBV5-6 and TRBJ1-4; unclear D gene. The V gene's germline CDR1 is SGHDT and CDR2 YYEEEE. This CDR3 spans 15 amino acids. The V end lost 1 base, the J end lost 7 bases, and 14 bases lay between the germline ends. CDR3 region: CASSLMGLSGEKLFF. The CDR3 DNA reads TGTGCCAGCAGCTTGATGGGCCTTTCTGGTGAAAAACTGTTTTTT.

V gene TRBV14 combines with J gene TRBJ2-7; D may be TRBD2 (5 bases). The CDR3 runs 12 residues. V lost 5 bases to trimming and J lost 3 bases, with 8 bases between them. The V gene's germline CDR1 is SGHDN and CDR2 FVKESK. The CDR3 DNA is TGTGCCAGCAGCTTACGGGGCTACGAGCAGTACTTC. This encodes CASSLRGYEQYF.

This clone was detected only a few times. The gene calls are TRBV5-4 and TRBJ1-6, with D perhaps TRBD1 (6 bases). V lost 4 bases, J lost 7 bases, and 15 bases lay in between. Germline V gives CDR1 SGHNT, CDR2 YYREEE (reference sequence). CDR3 size: 15 residues. The CDR3 sequence: CASSLDRPINSPLHF. The CDR3 region has the DNA TGTGCCAGCAGCCTGGACAGACCTATAAATTCACCCCTCCACTTT.

The chain recombines TRBV11-2 with TRBJ2-3; the match to TRBD2 covers 7 bases. CDR3 size: 16 residues. V was pared by 3 bases and J by 2 bases, with 8 bases of the junction left unmatched. Germline-derived CDR1 and CDR2 are SGHAT and FQNNGV. CDR3 in amino acids: CASSFKRGLPTDTQYF. The CDR3 nucleotides read TGTGCCAGCAGCTTTAAGCGGGGATTACCCACAGATACGCAGTATTTT.

This clone was detected once. This chain connects TRBV7-9 to TRBJ2-7; D perhaps matches TRBD1 (6 bases). The germline V gene has CDR1 SEHNR and CDR2 FQNEAQ (reference sequence). Trimming removed 3 bases from V and 1 base from J, with 10 bases in between. This CDR3 is 14 amino acids long. This CDR3 is CASSFRGQSYEQYF. Here the CDR3 DNA reads TGTGCCAGCAGCTTCAGAGGACAGTCCTACGAGCAGTACTTC. The full variable domain, with the rest looked up from reference TRBV7-9 and TRBJ2-7, is DTGVSQNPRHKITKRGQNVTFRCDPISEHNRLYWYRQTLGQGPEFLTYFQNEAQLEKSRLLSDRFSAERPKGSFSTLEIQRTEQGDSAMYLCASSFRGQSYEQYFGPGTRLTVT.

This CDR3 is CASSRRDRAYGYTF. The CDR3 region has the DNA TGTGCCAGCAGCCGTCGGGACAGGGCCTATGGCTACACCTTC. V gene TRBV11-1 combines with J gene TRBJ1-2, with 9 bases aligning to TRBD1. V lost 5 bases to trimming and J lost 4 bases; unmatched junction nucleotides: 5. CDR1 is SGHAT, CDR2 FQDESV, per germline (reference sequence). The CDR3 runs 14 residues. Full variable domain (missing parts from reference TRBV11-1 and TRBJ1-2): EAEVAQSPRYKITEKSQAVAFWCDPISGHATLYWYRQILGQGPELLVQFQDESVVDDSQLPKDRFSAERLKGVDSTLKIQPAELGDSAMYLCASSRRDRAYGYTFGSGTRLTVV.

V is TRBV29-1 and J is TRBJ2-2; 11 nucleotides align to TRBD2. The CDR3 totals 15 residues. The germline V gene has CDR1 SQVTM and CDR2 ANQGSEA. With 6 bases clipped from V and 6 bases from J, the junction kept 9 bases outside the gene matches. CDR3 region: CSVEPSGRRAGELFF. CDR3 coding DNA: TGCAGCGTGGAGCCTAGCGGGAGGAGGGCCGGGGAGCTGTTTTTT.

The V gene is TRBV2, the J gene TRBJ1-5; D is uncertain. Between the trimmed V and J ends, which lost 7 bases and 9 bases, there was a span of 13 bases. The CDR3 is 12 amino acids. Germline V gene sequence: CDR1 SNHLY, CDR2 FYNNEI. In DNA, the CDR3 is TGTGCCAGCACGGGGTTCTTTGGGCCCCAGCATTTT. It specifies CASTGFFGPQHF.